A single sample gave rise to the 21 T cell receptor beta chains below, sequenced in a study of shared clonotypes between healthy human individuals (dated by TCRdb to the early 2020s). The library was prepared using the immunoSEQ multiplex PCR assay. In its TCRdb copy, this immuneACCESS table keeps in-frame sequences only and misses some clones. Where compared with another copy, unresolved V genes explain less than half of these, and the others have no known cause. This sample lists 980,000 or so clones; roughly 72% were detected once. Approximately 1.5% of the sample lies in the top ten. The sequenced sample consisted of memory CD4+ T cells sorted from blood. The cell subset or site label for this specimen denotes: CD45RA-negative fraction. These receptors were obtained from a man younger than 35 in good health.

The rearrangement links TRBV5-1 to TRBJ2-3; D is tentatively TRBD1 or TRBD2 (5 bases each). The V gene lost 5 bases and the J gene lost 0 bases, with 16 bases spanning the gap. The CDR3 loop spans 16 amino acids. Germline V lookup: CDR1 SGHRS, CDR2 YFSETQ. The CDR3 DNA reads TGCGCCAGCAGAAAAGGGACGCCGACTAGCACAGATACGCAGTATTTT. Its protein is CASRKGTPTSTDTQYF.

The chain is built from TRBV7-9 and TRBJ2-1, with 10 bases fitting TRBD1. This CDR3 has 16 residues. Germline V gives CDR1 SEHNR, CDR2 FQNEAQ (reference sequence). The V and J ends lost 5 bases and 12 bases, in that order; junction bases with no gene match: 16. The CDR3: CASSPYGDRGAIGQFF. In nucleotides, the CDR3 is TGTGCCAGCAGCCCCTATGGGGACAGGGGAGCCATTGGGCAGTTCTTC.

The table lists this clone with a few counts. V is TRBV2 and J is TRBJ2-3; a possible D gene is TRBD1 (5 bases). There are 13 residues in the CDR3. Between the trimmed V and J ends, which lost 3 bases and 6 bases, there was a span of 10 bases. Germline lookup yields CDR1 SNHLY and CDR2 FYNNEI. This CDR3 is CASSDQGLDTQYF. DNA of the CDR3: TGTGCCAGCAGTGACCAGGGCTTGGATACGCAGTATTTT.

The genes are TRBV10-3 and TRBJ2-7, with 11 bases identical to TRBD1. CDR3 length: 14 residues. Trimming cost V 2 bases and J 6 bases; bases outside gene matches: 3. Germline CDR1 ENHRY, CDR2 SYGVKD. CDR3: CAISEGQGAFEQYF. CDR3 coding DNA: TGTGCCATCAGTGAGGGACAGGGGGCATTCGAGCAGTACTTC.

The chain uses TRBV10-3 and TRBJ1-3, with D perhaps matching TRBD1 (6 bases). CDR1 ENHRY and CDR2 SYGVKD come from the germline V gene. Trimming left V 9 bases short and J 1 base short, with 10 bases between. The CDR3 contains 13 residues. The CDR3 spells CAISQGSGNTIYF. For the CDR3, the DNA is TGTGCCATATCACAGGGTTCTGGAAACACCATATATTTT.

The V gene is TRBV5-6, the J gene TRBJ2-1, with D possibly being TRBD2 (7 bases). There are 15 residues in the CDR3. The germline V gene has CDR1 SGHDT and CDR2 YYEEEE. The ends were cut back, 0 bases at V and 9 bases at J, with 16 bases in the middle. The CDR3 sequence is CASSLDLAGAGEQFF. DNA for the CDR3: TGTGCCAGCAGCTTGGATCTCGCGGGGGCGGGTGAGCAGTTCTTC.

Note on this clone: A much larger clone differs from this one at a single base, so this may be a read error. This rearrangement joins TRBV28 to TRBJ2-4; D unclear. CDR1 MDHEN and CDR2 SYDVKM come from the germline V gene. The CDR3 loop spans 14 amino acids. The CDR3, as DNA: TGTACCAGCAGAAAAAGGCTAGCCAAAAACATTCAGTACTTC. Translating it yields CTSRKRLAKNIQYF. The full variable domain, its missing parts supplied by reference TRBV28 and TRBJ2-4, is DVKVTQSSRYLVKRTGEKVFLECVQDMDHENMFWYRQDPGLGLRLIYFSYDVKMKEKGDIPEGYSVSREKKERFSLILESASTNQTSMYLCTSRKRLAKNIQYFGAGTRLSVL.

The rearrangement links TRBV7-2 to TRBJ1-6; D possibly corresponds to TRBD1 (5 bases). CDR3 length equals 15 residues. V lost 1 base and J 7 bases, leaving 11 bases between the germline ends. Looked up from germline, CDR1 is SGHTA and CDR2 is FQGNSA. The CDR3 bases are TGTGCCAGCAGCTTAGTCCCAGGGACGAATTCACCCCTCCACTTT. Residues: CASSLVPGTNSPLHF.

The V and J genes are TRBV28 and TRBJ1-6, with D unresolved. V was cut by 3 bases and J by 6 bases, with 12 bases left in between. Germline CDR1 is MDHEN and CDR2 is SYDVKM. CDR3 size: 15 residues. In DNA form, the CDR3 reads TGTGCCAGCAGTTTTAGAGGGATGAGTAATTCACCCCTCCACTTT. Encoded protein: CASSFRGMSNSPLHF. The entire variable domain, with the rest obtained from reference TRBV28 and TRBJ1-6, is as follows: DVKVTQSSRYLVKRTGEKVFLECVQDMDHENMFWYRQDPGLGLRLIYFSYDVKMKEKGDIPEGYSVSREKKERFSLILESASTNQTSMYLCASSFRGMSNSPLHFGNGTRLTVT.

This clone was seen a few times. The chain links TRBV2 to TRBJ1-3; D is uncertain. CDR3 length: 15 amino acids. V lost 2 bases and J 0 bases, leaving 8 bases between the germline ends. The germline V gene has CDR1 SNHLY and CDR2 FYNNEI. CDR3 amino acids: CASSEFEASGNTIYF. The CDR3 DNA reads as TGTGCCAGCAGTGAATTTGAGGCCTCTGGAAACACCATATATTTT. Full variable domain (missing parts from reference TRBV2 and TRBJ1-3): EPEVTQTPSHQVTQMGQEVILRCVPISNHLYFYWYRQILGQKVEFLVSFYNNEISEKSEIFDDQFSVERPDGSNFTLKIRSTKLEDSAMYFCASSEFEASGNTIYFGEGSWLTVV.

The V gene is TRBV18, the J gene TRBJ1-4; 7 bases align to TRBD1. With V trimmed by 2 bases and J by 7 bases, 10 bases remained unmatched. Germline CDR1 reads KGHSH; CDR2 reads LQKENI. This CDR3 contains 16 residues. Written as DNA, the CDR3 is TGTGCCAGCTCACCATCAAGCCAGGGGGTCGGTGAAAAACTGTTTTTT. It specifies CASSPSSQGVGEKLFF.

This clone appeared once. V and J are TRBV9 and TRBJ2-5, with 9 bases that match TRBD1. The CDR3 length is 16 residues. Germline V CDR1 and CDR2: SGDLS, YYNGEE. The V segment lost 0 bases and the J segment 2 bases; nucleotides outside the gene matches: 5. The CDR3 sequence: CASSVGAGTGQETQYF. The CDR3 DNA reads TGTGCCAGCAGCGTAGGGGCCGGGACAGGGCAAGAGACCCAGTACTTC.

This clone showed up just a few times. The chain employs TRBV6-5 and TRBJ1-1; 9 bases match TRBD1. Germline V gives CDR1 MNHEY, CDR2 SVGAGI. Trimming at V came to 5 bases and at J to 11 bases, leaving 12 bases not matched to a gene. The CDR3 extends over 14 amino acids. CDR3 in DNA: TGTGCCAGCAGTGCCCCGGGACAGGGAAATGTTGCTTTCTTT. It specifies CASSAPGQGNVAFF.

CDR3 sequence reads: CASSEPRRGLSYNEQFF. CDR3 nucleotides: TGCGCCAGCAGTGAGCCCCGCCGGGGACTTTCCTACAATGAGCAGTTCTTC. The J gene is TRBJ2-1, the V gene TRBV10-2; possibly TRBD2 for D (6 bases). CDR3 size: 17 residues. Trimming cost V 2 bases and J 1 base, with 15 bases left between them. Germline V gives CDR1 WSHSY, CDR2 SAAADI.

The chain uses TRBV21-1 and TRBJ2-2; TRBD1, the table's D call, was not compared with the DNA. TRBV21-1 is a listed pseudogene. This CDR3 has 15 residues. The CDR3 DNA reads as TGTGCCAGCATCCCCGACAGGCAGAGCACCGGGGAGCTGTTTTTT. Its translation: CASIPDRQSTGELFF.

The chain combines TRBV11-2 with TRBJ2-5; D possibly corresponds to TRBD2 (6 bases). The J call is in doubt because the DNA end fits TRBJ2-7 better. Germline V CDR1 and CDR2: SGHAT, FQNNGV. The CDR3 spans 15 residues. The DNA of the CDR3 is TGTGCCAGCAGCTTAAGTGGAGGGACCCTCTACGAGCAGTACTTC. This codes for CASSLSGGTLYEQYF.

The chain uses TRBV2 and TRBJ2-2, with a tentative D call TRBD1 (6 bases). The CDR3 runs to 14 residues. Trimming took 5 bases from V and 6 from J, leaving 13 bases between them. Germline lookup yields CDR1 SNHLY and CDR2 FYNNEI. Here the CDR3 reads CASSKRTDPGELFF. CDR3 coding DNA: TGTGCCAGCAGTAAACGGACAGACCCCGGGGAGCTGTTTTTT.

The V and J genes are TRBV19 and TRBJ2-2, with D perhaps TRBD1 (5 bases). CDR1 is LNHDA and CDR2 is SQIVND in the germline V gene (reference sequence). V lost 3 bases to trimming and J lost 3 bases, with 8 bases between them. There are 14 residues in the CDR3. For the CDR3, the DNA is TGTGCCAGTAGTATCGTCAGGGACACCGGGGAGCTGTTTTTT. Translating it yields CASSIVRDTGELFF.

V usage is TRBV7-7 and J usage is TRBJ2-1; TRBD2 might be the D (5 bases). The CDR3 has 14 amino acids. Germline V gives CDR1 SSHAT, CDR2 FNYEAQ (reference sequence). The CDR3 protein is CASAVGASYNEQFF. In DNA form, the CDR3 reads TGTGCTAGCGCCGTTGGTGCGTCCTACAATGAGCAGTTCTTC.

This clone has more than one count but fewer than ten. This sequence joins TRBV6-4 and TRBJ2-3; 8 positions agree with TRBD2. Trimming removed 7 bases from V and 0 bases from J; junction bases left unmatched: 9. Germline values: CDR1 MRHNA, CDR2 SNTAGT. CDR3 length equals 16 residues. CDR3 amino acids: CASKRRAGGSTDTQYF. DNA of the CDR3: TGTGCCAGCAAGAGACGCGCGGGGGGCAGCACAGATACGCAGTATTTT.

The V gene is TRBV6-4, the J gene TRBJ1-6; no reliable D call. V lost 6 bases to trimming and J lost 5 bases, with 11 bases between them. In germline, CDR1 is MRHNA, CDR2 SNTAGT. The CDR3 has 14 residues. The CDR3 sequence is CASRANGDNSPLHF. The CDR3 bases are TGTGCCAGCAGAGCTAACGGGGATAATTCACCCCTCCACTTT.